Following are 15 T cell receptor beta chains from one sample sequenced in a study of Ad26.COV2.S vaccination and SARS-CoV-2 variants (dated by TCRdb to the early 2020s). The library was produced with the immunoSEQ multiplex PCR assay. TCRdb retrieved this table from immuneACCESS and kept in-frame rearrangements only. Not all clones are present; in checked studies, unresolved V genes account for under half, and no reason is known for the remainder. Recorded for this sample are around 450,000 clones; 80% to 90% of them occurred a single time. About 2.5% of the sample belongs to the ten largest clones. Read against the paper, the sample's treatment or condition label means: some 19 received Ad26.COV2.S at low or high dose, single or two shots; several received placebo; per-sample allocation not given. For vaccine and placebo recipients, repertoires were sequenced using samples collected on day 63 after the first injection.

Sample: peripheral blood, taken in a trial of Ad26.COV2.S vaccine versus placebo. The receptors were gathered from a person aged 18-65 years who received the Ad26.COV2.S COVID-19 vaccine or a placebo.

There are a few counts of this clone. The genes are TRBV6-5 and TRBJ2-1; no clear D gene. The germline V gene has CDR1 MNHEY and CDR2 SVGAGI. V gave up 6 bases and J gave up 3 bases, with 12 bases separating them. The CDR3 loop spans 14 amino acids. The CDR3 protein is CASRLGDHYNEQFF. In DNA, the CDR3 is TGTGCCAGCAGGCTAGGAGACCACTACAATGAGCAGTTCTTC.

About this clone: Other nucleotide sequences from this sample produce the same CDR3. The chain uses TRBV7-2 and TRBJ1-5; D unresolved. Germline-derived CDR1 and CDR2 are SGHTA and FQGNSA. There are 13 residues in the CDR3. Trimming left V 2 bases short and J 2 bases short, with 4 bases between. CDR3 amino acids: CASSLQGNQPQHF. In DNA, the CDR3 is TGTGCCAGCAGCTTACAGGGCAATCAGCCCCAGCATTTT.

This clone was detected only once. The chain uses TRBV19 and TRBJ1-5, with D tentatively TRBD1 (5 bases). The V end was cut by 7 bases, the J end by 5 bases, with 21 bases between. The CDR3 spans 16 residues. Germline V CDR1 and CDR2: LNHDA, SQIVND (reference sequence). The CDR3 spells CASTNTGGSGDQPQHF. The CDR3 nucleotides read TGTGCCAGTACCAACACGGGGGGGAGTGGGGATCAGCCCCAGCATTTT.

A single count supports this clone. The chain employs TRBV4-3 and TRBJ2-7; TRBD2 agrees at 11 bases. In germline, CDR1 is LGHNA, CDR2 YSLEER. This CDR3 has 15 residues. V lost 4 bases to trimming and J lost 3 bases; unmatched junction nucleotides: 5. DNA of the CDR3: TGCGCCAGCAGCCGGAAGACTAGCGGGGACTACGAGCAGTACTTC. Translating it yields CASSRKTSGDYEQYF.

J is TRBJ1-2 and V is TRBV4-3; no clear D gene. This CDR3 has 15 amino acids. V dropped 3 bases and J dropped 4 bases, with 15 bases sitting between them. Per the germline V gene, CDR1 is LGHNA and CDR2 is YSLEER. As DNA, the CDR3 is TGCGCCAGCAGCCATGATGGAGGGCCCATCTATGGCTACACCTTC. Its protein product is CASSHDGGPIYGYTF.

The CDR3 loop reads CSASIGTETYGYTF. CDR3 coding DNA: TGCAGTGCTAGTATTGGGACAGAAACCTATGGCTACACCTTC. The genes are TRBV20-1 and TRBJ1-2; 7 nucleotides line up with TRBD1. The V and J ends lost 3 bases and 4 bases, in that order; junction bases with no gene match: 8. Per the germline V gene, CDR1 is DFQATT and CDR2 is SNEGSKA (reference sequence). The CDR3 sequence is 14 residues long.

The V call is TRBV3-1 (or the pseudogene TRBV3-2), the J call TRBJ2-3; 7 positions agree with TRBD1. J gave up 1 base and V 4 bases, and 8 bases lay outside the gene matches. CDR1 is LGHDT and CDR2 is YNNKEL in the germline V gene (reference sequence). There are 16 residues in the CDR3. The DNA for the CDR3 is TGTGCCAGCAGCCCTTTGACAGGGAAACGCACAGATACGCAGTATTTT. Its protein product is CASSPLTGKRTDTQYF.

This chain uses TRBV19 with TRBJ2-3, with 10 bases fitting TRBD2. V gave up 8 bases and J gave up 2 bases; unmatched junction bases: 7. In germline, CDR1 is LNHDA, CDR2 SQIVND (reference sequence). The CDR3 is 15 residues long. The CDR3 sequence: CASCRTSGYTDTQYF. CDR3 DNA sequence: TGTGCCAGTTGTCGGACTAGCGGCTACACAGATACGCAGTATTTT.

The chain joins TRBV6-4 to TRBJ1-1, with no clear D. Per germline, CDR1 MRHNA and CDR2 SNTAGT. The CDR3 has 13 residues. V lost 2 bases, J lost 3 bases, and 7 bases lay in between. The CDR3 loop reads CASSDTVDTEAFF. In nucleotides, the CDR3 is TGTGCCAGCAGTGACACAGTAGACACTGAAGCTTTCTTT.

V is TRBV5-1 and J is TRBJ2-6; 7 nucleotides agree with TRBD1. The trim removed 4 bases at V and 4 bases at J, leaving 8 bases unmatched. The length of the CDR3 is 16 residues. The germline CDR1 and CDR2 sequences are SGHRS and YFSETQ. The CDR3 DNA follows: TGCGCCAGCAGCGGGACAGTTCCGAGAGGGGCCAACGTCCTGACTTTC. As protein: CASSGTVPRGANVLTF.

The V call is TRBV19, the J call TRBJ2-1; 8 bases are a match to TRBD2. After removal of 3 bases from V and 10 bases from J, the junction contained 8 bases not matched to a gene. CDR1 and CDR2 from the germline V gene are LNHDA and SQIVND (reference sequence). The CDR3 totals 14 residues. CDR3 sequence: CASSILAGGDEQFF. CDR3 coding DNA: TGTGCCAGTAGTATCCTTGCGGGGGGCGACGAGCAGTTCTTC.

The chain has TRBV5-1 and TRBJ2-1; D gene uncertain. Germline V lookup: CDR1 SGHRS, CDR2 YFSETQ. The CDR3 runs 13 residues. V shed 0 bases and J shed 9 bases, with 10 bases lying between them. The CDR3 region is CASSLGLWGEQFF. The CDR3 DNA sequence: TGCGCCAGCAGCTTGGGACTCTGGGGTGAGCAGTTCTTC.

The rearrangement links TRBV5-1 to TRBJ2-3; 13 bases line up with TRBD2. The germline V gene has CDR1 SGHRS and CDR2 YFSETQ. The CDR3 is made up of 21 amino acids. With V trimmed by 0 bases and J by 0 bases, 13 bases remained unmatched. The CDR3 DNA is TGCGCCAGCAGCTTGGCTCCCGGACTAGCGGGGGTTTTCCATAGCACAGATACGCAGTATTTT. It encodes CASSLAPGLAGVFHSTDTQYF.

The chain combines TRBV19 with TRBJ2-2, with D unclear. The CDR3 is made up of 15 amino acids. V lost 2 bases and J 9 bases, leaving 16 bases between the germline ends. Germline assignment: CDR1 LNHDA and CDR2 SQIVND (reference sequence). The CDR3 sequence is CASSISGRLGRELFF. The CDR3 DNA reads TGTGCCAGTAGTATAAGTGGTAGATTGGGCCGGGAGCTGTTTTTT.

This CDR3 is CASSLRGGAGVLTDTQYF. Here the CDR3 DNA reads TGTGCCAGCAGCTTAAGGGGTGGAGCGGGGGTTCTCACAGATACGCAGTATTTT. V usage is TRBV7-9 and J usage is TRBJ2-3; TRBD2 aligns across 8 bases. Germline CDR1 reads SEHNR; CDR2 reads FQNEAQ (reference sequence). The CDR3 is 18 residues long. J gave up 2 bases and V 2 bases, and 12 bases lay outside the gene matches.